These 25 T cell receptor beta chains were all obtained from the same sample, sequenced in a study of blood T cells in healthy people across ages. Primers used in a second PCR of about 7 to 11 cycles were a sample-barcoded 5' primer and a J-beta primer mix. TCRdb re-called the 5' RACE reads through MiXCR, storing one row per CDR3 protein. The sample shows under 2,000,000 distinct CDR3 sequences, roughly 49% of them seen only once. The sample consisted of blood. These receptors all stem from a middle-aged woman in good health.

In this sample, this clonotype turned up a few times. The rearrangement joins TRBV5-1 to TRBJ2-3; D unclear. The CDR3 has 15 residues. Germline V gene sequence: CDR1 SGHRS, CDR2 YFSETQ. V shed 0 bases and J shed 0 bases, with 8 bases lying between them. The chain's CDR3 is CASSLGEISTDTQYF. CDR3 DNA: TGCGCCAGCAGCTTGGGTGAGATTAGCACAGATACGCAGTATTTT.

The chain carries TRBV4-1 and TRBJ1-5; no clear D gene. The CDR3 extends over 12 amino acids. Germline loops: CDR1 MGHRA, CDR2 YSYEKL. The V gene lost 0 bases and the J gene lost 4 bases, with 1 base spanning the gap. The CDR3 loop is CASSQENQPQHF. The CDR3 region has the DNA TGCGCCAGCAGCCAAGAGAATCAGCCCCAGCATTTT.

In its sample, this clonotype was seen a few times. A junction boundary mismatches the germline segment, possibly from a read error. CDR3 in amino acids: CAGSLGTGGDTQYF. The CDR3 nucleotides are TGTGCCGGCAGCCTAGGGACCGGAGGAGATACGCAGTATTTT. The V gene is TRBV7-2, the J gene TRBJ2-3; D may be TRBD1 or TRBD2 (5 bases each). The CDR3 runs to 14 residues. CDR1 and CDR2 from the germline V gene are SGHTA and FQGNSA.

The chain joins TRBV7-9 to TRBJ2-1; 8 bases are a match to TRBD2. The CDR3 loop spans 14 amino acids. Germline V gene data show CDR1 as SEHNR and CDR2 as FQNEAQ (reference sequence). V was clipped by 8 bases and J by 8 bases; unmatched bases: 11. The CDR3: CASFAGGYADEQFF. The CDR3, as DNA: TGTGCCAGCTTTGCGGGGGGTTATGCCGATGAGCAGTTCTTC.

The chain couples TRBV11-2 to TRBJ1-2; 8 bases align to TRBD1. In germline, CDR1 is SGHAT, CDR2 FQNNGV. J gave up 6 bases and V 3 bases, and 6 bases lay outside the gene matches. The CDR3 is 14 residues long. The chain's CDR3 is CASSFAGGADGYTF. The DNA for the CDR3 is TGTGCCAGCAGCTTCGCAGGGGGCGCAGATGGCTACACCTTC.

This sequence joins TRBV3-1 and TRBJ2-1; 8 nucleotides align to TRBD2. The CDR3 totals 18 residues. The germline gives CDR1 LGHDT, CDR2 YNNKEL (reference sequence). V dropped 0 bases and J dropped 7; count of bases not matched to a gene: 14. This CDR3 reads CASSQELMAGGRGNEQFF. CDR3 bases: TGTGCCAGCAGCCAAGAGTTAATGGCGGGGGGTCGAGGGAATGAGCAGTTCTTC.

This CDR3 reads CASSQRRTESQELYNSPLHF. CDR3 sequence (DNA): TGTGCCAGCAGCCAACGCCGGACAGAATCGCAGGAACTATATAATTCACCCCTCCACTTT. The rearrangement joins TRBV4-2 to TRBJ1-6; D perhaps matches TRBD1 (6 bases). The germline gives CDR1 LGHNA, CDR2 YNFKEQ. Trimming took off 2 bases at V and 4 bases at J, with 24 bases between the two ends. The CDR3 extends over 20 amino acids.

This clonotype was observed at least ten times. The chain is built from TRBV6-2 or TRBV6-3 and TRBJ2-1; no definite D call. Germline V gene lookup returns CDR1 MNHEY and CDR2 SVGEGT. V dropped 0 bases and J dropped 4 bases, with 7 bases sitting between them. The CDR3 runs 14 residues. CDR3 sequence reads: CASSYSRGYNEQFF. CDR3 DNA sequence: TGTGCCAGCAGTTACTCTCGCGGTTACAATGAGCAGTTCTTC.

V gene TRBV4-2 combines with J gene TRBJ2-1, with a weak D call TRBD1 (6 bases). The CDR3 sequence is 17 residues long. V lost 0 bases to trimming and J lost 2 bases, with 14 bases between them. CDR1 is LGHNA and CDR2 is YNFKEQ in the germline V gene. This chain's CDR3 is CASSQDPSGTPYNEQFF. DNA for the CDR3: TGTGCCAGCAGCCAAGATCCTTCAGGGACACCCTACAATGAGCAGTTCTTC.

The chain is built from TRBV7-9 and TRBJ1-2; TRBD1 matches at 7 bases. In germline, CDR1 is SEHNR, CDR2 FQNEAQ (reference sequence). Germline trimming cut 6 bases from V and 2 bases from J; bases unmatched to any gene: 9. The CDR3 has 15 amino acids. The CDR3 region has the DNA TGTGCCAGCAGTTGGACAGGAGATCTAAACTATGGCTACACCTTC. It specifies CASSWTGDLNYGYTF.

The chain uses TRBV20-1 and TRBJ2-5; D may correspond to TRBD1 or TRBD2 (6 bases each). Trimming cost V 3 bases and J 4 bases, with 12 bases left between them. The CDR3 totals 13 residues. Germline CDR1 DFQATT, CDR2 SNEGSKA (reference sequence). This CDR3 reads CSASSGGLETQYF. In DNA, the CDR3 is TGCAGTGCTAGTTCCGGGGGCCTAGAGACCCAGTACTTC.

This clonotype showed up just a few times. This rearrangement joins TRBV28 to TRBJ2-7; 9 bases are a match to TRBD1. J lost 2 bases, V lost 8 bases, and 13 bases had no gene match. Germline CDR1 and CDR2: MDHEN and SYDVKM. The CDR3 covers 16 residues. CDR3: CASFGLSGQGPYEQYF. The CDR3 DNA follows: TGTGCCAGCTTTGGACTTTCGGGACAGGGACCCTACGAGCAGTACTTC.

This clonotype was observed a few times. CDR3 bases: TGTGCCAGCAGCCAAGGGCTAGCGGGGTTCTACAATGAGCAGTTCTTC. It yields the protein CASSQGLAGFYNEQFF. The chain recombines TRBV3-1 with TRBJ2-1, with 9 bases lining up with TRBD2. V trimming: 1 base; J trimming: 3 bases; junction bases outside the gene matches: 4. The CDR3 is 16 residues long. Germline CDR1 reads LGHDT; CDR2 reads YNNKEL (reference sequence).

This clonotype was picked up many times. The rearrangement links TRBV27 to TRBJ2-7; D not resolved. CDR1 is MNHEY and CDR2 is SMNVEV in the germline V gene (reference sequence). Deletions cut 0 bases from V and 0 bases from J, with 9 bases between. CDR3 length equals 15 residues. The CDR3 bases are TGTGCCAGCAGTTTATCACCAGATGGCTCCTACGAGCAGTACTTC. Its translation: CASSLSPDGSYEQYF.

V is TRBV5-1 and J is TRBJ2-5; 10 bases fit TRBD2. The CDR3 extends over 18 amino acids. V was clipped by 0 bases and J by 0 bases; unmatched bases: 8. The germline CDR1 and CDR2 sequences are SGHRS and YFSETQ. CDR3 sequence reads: CASSLAASGGLYQETQYF. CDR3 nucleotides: TGCGCCAGCAGCTTGGCGGCTAGCGGGGGACTCTACCAAGAGACCCAGTACTTC.

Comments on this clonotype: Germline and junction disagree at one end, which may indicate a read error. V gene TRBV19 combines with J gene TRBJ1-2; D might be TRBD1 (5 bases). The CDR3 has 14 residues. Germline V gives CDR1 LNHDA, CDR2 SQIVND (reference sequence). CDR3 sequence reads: CASSIEWGTYGHTF. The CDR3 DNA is TGTGCCAGTAGTATAGAGTGGGGGACCTATGGCCACACCTTC.

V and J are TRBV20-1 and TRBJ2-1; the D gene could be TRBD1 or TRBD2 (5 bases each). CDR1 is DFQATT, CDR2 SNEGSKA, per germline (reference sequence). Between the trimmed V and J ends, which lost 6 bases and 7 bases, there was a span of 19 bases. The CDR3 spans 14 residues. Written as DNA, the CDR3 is TGCAGTGCCGAGGGGAAAGTGATAGGAAATGAGCAGTTCTTC. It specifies CSAEGKVIGNEQFF.

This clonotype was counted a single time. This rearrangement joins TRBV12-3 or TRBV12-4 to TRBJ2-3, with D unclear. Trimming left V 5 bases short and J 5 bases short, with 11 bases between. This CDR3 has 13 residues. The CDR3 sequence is CASSVLHGDTQYF. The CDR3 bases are TGTGCCAGCAGTGTGCTACACGGAGATACGCAGTATTTT.

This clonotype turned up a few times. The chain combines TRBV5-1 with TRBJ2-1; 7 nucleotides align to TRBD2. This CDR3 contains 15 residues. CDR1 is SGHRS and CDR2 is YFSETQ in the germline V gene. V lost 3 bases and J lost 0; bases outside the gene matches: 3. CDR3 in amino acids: CASSWIAGSYNEQFF. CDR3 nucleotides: TGCGCCAGCAGCTGGATAGCGGGCTCCTACAATGAGCAGTTCTTC.

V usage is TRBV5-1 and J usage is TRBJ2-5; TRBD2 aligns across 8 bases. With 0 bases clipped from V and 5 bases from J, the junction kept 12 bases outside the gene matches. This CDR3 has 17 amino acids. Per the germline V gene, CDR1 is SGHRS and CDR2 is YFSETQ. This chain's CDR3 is CASSLALSQRGTETQYF. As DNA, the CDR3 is TGCGCCAGCAGCTTGGCCCTTTCGCAGCGGGGGACCGAGACCCAGTACTTC.

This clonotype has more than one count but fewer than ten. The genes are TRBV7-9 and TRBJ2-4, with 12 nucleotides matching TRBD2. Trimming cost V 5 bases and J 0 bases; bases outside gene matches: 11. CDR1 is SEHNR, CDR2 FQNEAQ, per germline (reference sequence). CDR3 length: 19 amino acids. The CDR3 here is CASSSRGLAGGVAKNIQYF. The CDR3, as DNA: TGTGCCAGCAGCAGTCGCGGGCTAGCGGGGGGGGTAGCCAAAAACATTCAGTACTTC.

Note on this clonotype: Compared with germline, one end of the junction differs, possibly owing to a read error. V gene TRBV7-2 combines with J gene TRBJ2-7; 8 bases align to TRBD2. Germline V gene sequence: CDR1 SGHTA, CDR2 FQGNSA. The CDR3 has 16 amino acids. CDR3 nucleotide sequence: TGCGCCAGCAGCTTAGAGGGACTAGGCGGAGGCTACGAGCAGTACTTC. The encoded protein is CASSLEGLGGGYEQYF.

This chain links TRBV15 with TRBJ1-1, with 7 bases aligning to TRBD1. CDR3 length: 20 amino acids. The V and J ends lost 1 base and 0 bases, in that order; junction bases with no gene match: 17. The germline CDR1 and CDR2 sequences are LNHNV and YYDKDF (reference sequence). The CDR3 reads CATSRGLEPGTDYLNTEAFF. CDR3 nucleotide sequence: TGTGCCACCAGCAGAGGATTGGAACCCGGGACAGACTACTTGAACACTGAAGCTTTCTTT.

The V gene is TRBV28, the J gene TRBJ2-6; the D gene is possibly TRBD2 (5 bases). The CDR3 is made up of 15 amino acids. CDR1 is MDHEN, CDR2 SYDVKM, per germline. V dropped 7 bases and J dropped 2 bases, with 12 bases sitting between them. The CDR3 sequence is CASKAAGTGANVLTF. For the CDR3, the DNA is TGTGCCAGCAAAGCGGCAGGAACTGGGGCCAACGTCCTGACTTTC.

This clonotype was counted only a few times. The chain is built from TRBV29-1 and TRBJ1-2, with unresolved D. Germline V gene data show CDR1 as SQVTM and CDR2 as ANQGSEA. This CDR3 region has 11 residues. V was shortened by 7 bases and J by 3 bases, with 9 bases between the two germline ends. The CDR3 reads CSAERDYGYTF. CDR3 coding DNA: TGCAGCGCGGAACGGGACTATGGCTACACCTTC. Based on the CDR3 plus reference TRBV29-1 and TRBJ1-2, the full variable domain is SAVISQKPSRDICQRGTSLTIQCQVDSQVTMMFWYRQQPGQSLTLIATANQGSEATYESGFVIDKFPISRPNLTFSTLTVSNMSPEDSSIYLCSAERDYGYTFGSGTRLTVV.